This entry is about one T cell receptor beta chain. What it recognizes is unknown. The CDR3 totals 15 residues. Per germline, CDR1 MDHEN and CDR2 SYDVKM. V lost 5 bases and J lost 2, with 14 bases in between. The entry originates in a study of T cell repertoires in cytomegalovirus infection. Study information: HLA-B-restricted CMV epitopes that are well studied were used alongside recently identified HLA-C-restricted ones. Signatures in public TCR beta sequences pointed to both CMV infection and matching HLA type. Overall study findings and caveats: Summed frequency of public TCR beta families distinguished CMV carriers with the relevant HLA. What dominated the ex vivo response were HLA-C-restricted CMV-specific TCR beta clonotypes.

MiXCR was run by TCRdb on the reads, yielding one entry per CDR3 protein. This table holds 800,000 to 950,000 distinct CDR3 sequences, 32% found once. The chain recombines TRBV28 with TRBJ2-3; D is unclear. The sample here was cultured CD8+ T cells from PBMCs, taken from culture after CMV antigen stimulation. The TCR was taken from a human donor in good health (CMV status not recorded). Some clones in this sample may be carry-over from other donors' samples. The CDR3 spells CASSPRSVFTDTQYF. CDR3 sequence (DNA): TGTGCCAGCAGTCCTAGGTCGGTCTTCACAGATACGCAGTATTTT.